This TCR beta chain was sequenced for a study of cytomegalovirus exposure and HLA in healthy donors. Findings of the study overall: The classifier reportedly diagnosed cytomegalovirus status with high specificity and sensitivity.

The study drew the donors from its approximately 110-subject validation cohort, separate from the approximately 670-subject first cohort. Sequencing used immunoSEQ multiplex PCR; TCRdb keeps in-frame clones, though not all of them. The data hold around 300,000 clones, with approximately 86% observed a single time. Note on this clone: What it binds is not known.

The germline V gene encodes CDR1 SNHLY and CDR2 FYNNEI. The CDR3 is 13 residues long. V lost 5 bases and J lost 1, with 7 bases in between. The gene calls are TRBV2 and TRBJ2-3; no reliable D call. This clonotype was sampled from a man between 25 and 39 years old in good health and CMV-seronegative. Sequenced input: PBMCs. The CDR3 coding sequence is TGTGCCAGCAGTCCACGCGGCACAGATACGCAGTATTTT. Translation gives CASSPRGTDTQYF.